Reported below is one T cell receptor beta chain. This sample stems from a study of blood T cell repertoires in COVID-19. Study overall: PBMCs, B-cell-depleted T cells, or T cells provided the cDNA or gDNA that made up the material.

Measured with immunoSEQ multiplex PCR; TCRdb has only the in-frame clones, and not every one. The data contain fewer than 250,000 clones, 90% to 95% of them singletons. CDR3 length: 15 amino acids. The V gene's germline CDR1 is SGHKS and CDR2 YYEKEE (reference sequence). V was clipped by 2 bases and J by 6 bases, with 18 bases between them. Sequencing was performed on peripheral blood. The chain combines TRBV5-5 with TRBJ2-7; no clear D gene. This receptor was identified in a man aged 30 to 39 with acute or convalescent COVID-19. CDR3 sequence: CASSFWMTGRGEQYF. DNA for the CDR3: TGTGCCAGCAGCTTTTGGATGACGGGTCGAGGCGAGCAGTACTTC.